The source of this T cell receptor (beta chain) is a study of blood T cell repertoires in COVID-19. Study overall: Researchers got acute and convalescent COVID-19 samples from the United States, Italy and Spain. Sources were T cells, B-cell-depleted T cells, or PBMCs; the material itself was cDNA or gDNA.

Original processing notes: Reference gene primer amplification gave estimated nucleated cell counts. The repertoire was sequenced with immunoSEQ multiplex PCR; TCRdb's copy has only in-frame clones and lacks some. V, J and clone size reflect that table, while D and trimming were determined from the DNA. The data show under 90,000 clones, with about 88% seen just once and roughly 2.7% held by the top ten. Germline CDR1 reads LNHDA; CDR2 reads SQIVND (reference sequence). The V gene end was trimmed by 7 bases and the J gene end by 0 bases; junction bases not matched to a gene: 9. The CDR3 has 16 amino acids. This clone was counted a single time.

The receptor comes from a man in his 70s with active or convalescent COVID-19. Sequenced material: peripheral blood. The rearrangement joins TRBV19 to TRBJ1-3; 7 bases map to TRBD1. Here the CDR3 DNA reads TGTGCCAGTAACCCGGGACAGAGAAGCTCTGGAAACACCATATATTTT. It specifies CASNPGQRSSGNTIYF.